The 19 T cell receptor beta chains listed next were all sequenced from one sample in a study of T cell responses to AZD1222 COVID-19 vaccine. Sequencing used immunoSEQ multiplex PCR; TCRdb keeps in-frame clones, though not all of them. The sample includes about 110,000 clones, roughly 90% of them seen just once. Source: peripheral blood, taken on day 0 of AZD1222 vaccination. The source of these receptors is an adult in good health.

The chain couples TRBV7-9 to TRBJ1-4; D uncertain. V lost 1 base, J lost 7 bases, and 10 bases lay in between. From germline, CDR1 is SEHNR and CDR2 FQNEAQ (reference sequence). The CDR3 runs to 14 residues. The CDR3 loop reads CASSLGVRGEKLFF. The CDR3 DNA reads as TGTGCCAGCAGCTTAGGGGTGAGAGGTGAAAAACTGTTTTTT.

This chain uses TRBV27 with TRBJ2-3; the match to TRBD1 covers 9 bases. Per the germline V gene, CDR1 is MNHEY and CDR2 is SMNVEV (reference sequence). The CDR3 is 15 residues long. V trimming: 7 bases; J trimming: 7 bases; junction bases outside the gene matches: 12. The DNA of the CDR3 is TGTGCCAGCACCCTAAAGACAGGGGGAACGCATACGCAGTATTTT. Protein: CASTLKTGGTHTQYF.

This clone was counted once. The chain recombines TRBV27 with TRBJ2-1; no clear D gene. CDR3 length: 16 residues. V lost 3 bases and J lost 0, with 12 bases in between. CDR1 and CDR2 (germline): MNHEY, SMNVEV (reference sequence). The CDR3 region is CASSLEYLNSYNEQFF. As DNA, the CDR3 is TGTGCCAGCAGTTTGGAGTATCTTAACTCCTACAATGAGCAGTTCTTC.

The chain is built from TRBV11-2 and TRBJ1-1; D is undetermined. V dropped 0 bases and J dropped 3 bases, with 11 bases sitting between them. This CDR3 comprises 15 residues. The germline CDR1 and CDR2 sequences are SGHAT and FQNNGV. CDR3 residues: CASSLDKTGYTEAFF. CDR3 sequence (DNA): TGTGCCAGCAGCTTAGATAAGACGGGATACACTGAAGCTTTCTTT.

V gene TRBV11-2 combines with J gene TRBJ2-1, with D possibly called TRBD1 or TRBD2 (5 bases each). V lost 4 bases to trimming and J lost 10 bases, with 20 bases between them. This CDR3 region has 15 residues. From germline, CDR1 is SGHAT and CDR2 FQNNGV. The CDR3 sequence is CASSSSLGRAAEQFF. Here the CDR3 DNA reads TGTGCCAGCAGCTCCTCCCTGGGACGTGCTGCCGAGCAGTTCTTC.

The chain recombines TRBV19 with TRBJ2-1; D not certain. The ends were cut back, 6 bases at V and 7 bases at J, with 13 bases in the middle. From germline, CDR1 is LNHDA and CDR2 SQIVND (reference sequence). The CDR3 length is 13 residues. The CDR3 DNA reads as TGTGCCAGTAGCCCCCACCCTAGGAATGAGCAGTTCTTC. This gives the protein CASSPHPRNEQFF. Variable domain in full (rest from reference TRBV19 and TRBJ2-1): DGGITQSPKYLFRKEGQNVTLSCEQNLNHDAMYWYRQDPGQGLRLIYYSQIVNDFQKGDIAEGYSVSREKKESFPLTVTSAQKNPTAFYLCASSPHPRNEQFFGPGTRLTVL.

The CDR3 spells CASSIGRGPSEQYF. CDR3 nucleotide sequence: TGTGCCAGTAGTATAGGGCGGGGACCTTCCGAGCAGTACTTC. The chain couples TRBV19 to TRBJ2-7, with D maybe TRBD2 (6 bases). This CDR3 contains 14 residues. The V and J ends lost 1 base and 6 bases respectively, with 13 bases between them. Germline assignment: CDR1 LNHDA and CDR2 SQIVND (reference sequence).

The chain recombines TRBV6-5 with TRBJ2-7; 8 bases are a match to TRBD2. The CDR3 has 13 amino acids. V was clipped by 7 bases and J by 7 bases; unmatched bases: 9. Germline loops: CDR1 MNHEY, CDR2 SVGAGI. The CDR3 DNA reads as TGTGCCAGCACAAAGAGCGGGAGTATGGAGCAGTACTTC. Its protein product is CASTKSGSMEQYF.

The J gene is TRBJ2-3, the V gene TRBV27, with TRBD2 matching over 8 bases. The V gene end was trimmed by 5 bases and the J gene end by 6 bases; junction bases not matched to a gene: 13. Germline V gene lookup returns CDR1 MNHEY and CDR2 SMNVEV (reference sequence). This CDR3 has 16 amino acids. The CDR3 here is CASSERERAPRDTQYF. CDR3 DNA sequence: TGTGCCAGCAGTGAGCGGGAGCGCGCCCCTAGGGATACGCAGTATTTT.

The chain recombines TRBV6-1 with TRBJ1-2, with D unresolved. The CDR3 contains 13 residues. The V gene lost 2 bases and the J gene lost 8 bases, with 12 bases spanning the gap. Germline V CDR1 and CDR2: MNHNS, SASEGT. The CDR3 bases are TGTGCCAGCAGTGAATACGCTGGGATCGGCTACACCTTC. This sequence encodes CASSEYAGIGYTF.

The gene calls are TRBV29-1 and TRBJ1-5, with D unclear. V dropped 4 bases and J dropped 0 bases, with 7 bases sitting between them. This CDR3 is 13 amino acids long. Germline assignment: CDR1 SQVTM and CDR2 ANQGSEA. This CDR3 is CSVVENSNQPQHF. CDR3 nucleotide sequence: TGCAGCGTTGTTGAGAATAGCAATCAGCCCCAGCATTTT.

The chain combines TRBV9 with TRBJ2-2; no clear D. This CDR3 comprises 15 residues. Germline-derived CDR1 and CDR2 are SGDLS and YYNGEE. Between the trimmed V and J ends, which lost 0 bases and 1 base, there was a span of 7 bases. The CDR3 DNA sequence: TGTGCCAGCAGCGTAGGCCACCGGAACACCGGGGAGCTGTTTTTT. It is translated as CASSVGHRNTGELFF.

The chain joins TRBV11-3 to TRBJ2-7, with TRBD1 matching over 9 bases. From germline, CDR1 is SGHNT and CDR2 YENEEA. The V and J ends lost 1 base and 5 bases, in that order; junction bases with no gene match: 6. This CDR3 spans 15 amino acids. The CDR3 sequence: CASSLVGTGIHEQYF. CDR3 coding DNA: TGTGCCAGCAGCTTAGTCGGGACAGGGATCCACGAGCAGTACTTC.

The rearrangement uses TRBV27 and TRBJ2-1, with 9 bases that match TRBD1. V was pared by 0 bases and J by 7 bases, with 7 bases of the junction left unmatched. Germline V gives CDR1 MNHEY, CDR2 SMNVEV (reference sequence). This CDR3 spans 16 amino acids. The CDR3: CASSLSEGQGRNEQFF. The CDR3 coding sequence is TGTGCCAGCAGTTTATCGGAGGGACAGGGTCGAAATGAGCAGTTCTTC.

The count of this clone is one. The chain combines TRBV4-1 with TRBJ1-2, with D maybe TRBD1 (6 bases). In germline, CDR1 is MGHRA, CDR2 YSYEKL. The CDR3 is 16 amino acids. V was trimmed by 5 bases and J by 6 bases, leaving 22 bases between them. The CDR3 nucleotides read TGCGCCAGCAGCAGAGCCCTCAGGTCCGAGGGGGATGGCTACACCTTC. Translated, it gives CASSRALRSEGDGYTF.

This clone was recorded once. J is TRBJ1-1 and V is TRBV7-9; no firm D call. Per germline, CDR1 SEHNR and CDR2 FQNEAQ (reference sequence). Trimming cost V 8 bases and J 4 bases, with 17 bases left between them. The CDR3 extends over 14 amino acids. The CDR3 is CASESGWVGTEAFF. DNA of the CDR3: TGTGCCAGCGAAAGCGGGTGGGTGGGCACTGAAGCTTTCTTT.

The chain has TRBV25-1 and TRBJ1-1; TRBD1 matches 10 bases. This CDR3 has 13 amino acids. CDR1 is MGHDK, CDR2 SYGVNS, per germline. Unmatched junction bases numbered 10, after V lost 8 bases and J lost 10 bases. The CDR3 sequence is CASERPGQGRAFF. The CDR3 region has the DNA TGTGCCAGCGAACGACCGGGACAGGGGAGAGCTTTCTTT.

The V gene is TRBV12-3 or TRBV12-4, the J gene TRBJ2-5; the D gene could be TRBD1 or TRBD2 (5 bases each). This CDR3 spans 12 amino acids. Between the trimmed V and J ends, which lost 5 bases and 4 bases, there was a span of 8 bases. The CDR3 loop reads CASSSGGETQYF. CDR3 DNA: TGTGCCAGCAGTAGTGGGGGAGAGACCCAGTACTTC.

The genes are TRBV6-1 and TRBJ1-2; D gene ambiguous. The CDR3 sequence is 14 residues long. Trimming took 2 bases from V and 8 from J, leaving 15 bases between them. Germline CDR1 MNHNS, CDR2 SASEGT. The CDR3 reads CASSEIGQISGYTF. The CDR3, as DNA: TGTGCCAGCAGTGAAATCGGCCAAATATCAGGCTACACCTTC.